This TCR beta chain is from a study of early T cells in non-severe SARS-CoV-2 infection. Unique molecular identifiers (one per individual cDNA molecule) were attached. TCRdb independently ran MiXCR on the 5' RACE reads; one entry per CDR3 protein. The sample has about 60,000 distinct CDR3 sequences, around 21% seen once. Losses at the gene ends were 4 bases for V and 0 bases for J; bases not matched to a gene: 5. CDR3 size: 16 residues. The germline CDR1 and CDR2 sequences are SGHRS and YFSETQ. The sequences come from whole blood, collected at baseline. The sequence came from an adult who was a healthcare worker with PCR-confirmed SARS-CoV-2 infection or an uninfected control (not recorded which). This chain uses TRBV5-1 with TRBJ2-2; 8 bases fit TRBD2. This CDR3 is CASSLNGGANTGELFF. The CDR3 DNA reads TGCGCCAGCAGCCTTAACGGGGGGGCGAACACCGGGGAGCTGTTTTTT.